These 20 T cell receptor beta chains share one sample of origin, sequenced in a study of cytomegalovirus exposure and HLA in healthy donors. Researchers ran the PCR with 60 Vbeta and 13 Jbeta primers. The method was immunoSEQ multiplex PCR; TCRdb's version includes in-frame clones alone and lacks a portion of them. The table has around 150,000 clones, around 84% seen once. Material: PBMCs. The source is a boy aged 2-9 years in good health and CMV-seronegative.

The count of this clone is one. An end of the junction does not agree with germline; a read error may underlie this. The V call is TRBV7-9, the J call TRBJ1-1; 9 bases fit TRBD1. Germline values: CDR1 SEHNR, CDR2 FQNEAQ (reference sequence). The CDR3 has 17 residues. Here the CDR3 DNA reads TGTTCCAGCAGCACCACCCGGGACAGGGATCGTGGCACTGAAGCTTTCTTT. Its protein is CSSSTTRDRDRGTEAFF. The variable domain in full, with the rest retrieved from reference TRBV7-9 and TRBJ1-1, is DTGVSQNPRHKITKRGQNVTFRCDPISEHNRLYWYRQTLGQGPEFLTYFQNEAQLEKSRLLSDRFSAERPKGSFSTLEIQRTEQGDSAMYLCSSSTTRDRDRGTEAFFGQGTRLTVV.

DNA of the CDR3: TGTGCCAGCAGCTCCGGGGAGGGGAACACCGGGGAGCTGTTTTTT. Its protein is CASSSGEGNTGELFF. This rearrangement joins TRBV9 to TRBJ2-2; 7 nucleotides match TRBD2. The CDR3 totals 15 residues. Looked up from germline, CDR1 is SGDLS and CDR2 is YYNGEE. Trimming took 4 bases from V and 1 from J; bases not matched to a gene: 4.

The chain joins TRBV2 to TRBJ2-1; D is possibly TRBD2 (6 bases). The CDR3 extends over 15 amino acids. The V end was cut by 4 bases, the J end by 4 bases, with 14 bases between. CDR1 and CDR2 from the germline V gene are SNHLY and FYNNEI. DNA for the CDR3: TGTGCCAGCAGTGTAGGCGGGAACGTGTACAATGAGCAGTTCTTC. It specifies CASSVGGNVYNEQFF.

The chain carries TRBV30 and TRBJ1-2, with D unresolved. In germline, CDR1 is GTSNPN, CDR2 SVGIG (reference sequence). The V end lost 4 bases, the J end lost 3 bases, and 9 bases lay between the germline ends. The CDR3 length is 12 residues. This chain's CDR3 is CAWTDTDYGYTF. The CDR3 DNA reads TGTGCCTGGACTGACACGGACTATGGCTACACCTTC. The full variable domain, its missing parts supplied by reference TRBV30 and TRBJ1-2, is SQTIHQWPATLVQPVGSPLSLECTVEGTSNPNLYWYRQAAGRGLQLLFYSVGIGQISSEVPQNLSASRPQDRQFILSSKKLLLSDSGFYLCAWTDTDYGYTFGSGTRLTVV.

The chain recombines TRBV7-9 with TRBJ2-7; 8 nucleotides align to TRBD2. The CDR3 is made up of 14 amino acids. Trimming removed 5 bases from V and 5 bases from J; junction bases left unmatched: 8. In germline, CDR1 is SEHNR, CDR2 FQNEAQ (reference sequence). This chain's CDR3 is CASSPRGASHEQYF. In DNA, the CDR3 is TGTGCCAGCAGCCCGCGGGGGGCGTCTCACGAGCAGTACTTC.

This rearrangement joins TRBV11-2 to TRBJ1-2; tentatively, D is TRBD1 (6 bases). This CDR3 is built from 13 residues. V gave up 4 bases and J gave up 3 bases, with 9 bases separating them. The V gene's germline CDR1 is SGHAT and CDR2 FQNNGV. The CDR3 nucleotides are TGTGCCAGCAGCTCCGGACAGTACTATGGCTACACCTTC. Translated, it gives CASSSGQYYGYTF.

The chain carries TRBV7-3 and TRBJ2-7, with 7 bases lining up with TRBD2. V lost 1 base and J lost 7; bases outside the gene matches: 7. The CDR3 length is 14 residues. Germline V gene sequence: CDR1 SGHTA, CDR2 FQGTGA. The CDR3 region has the DNA TGTGCCAGCAGCTTAAATTCTCTGGGAGGGGAGCAGTACTTC. It codes for CASSLNSLGGEQYF.

The chain couples TRBV5-5 to TRBJ2-7; D is ambiguous. This CDR3 is 16 amino acids long. CDR1 and CDR2 from the germline V gene are SGHKS and YYEKEE (reference sequence). V lost 1 base and J 0 bases, leaving 14 bases between the germline ends. CDR3 bases: TGTGCCAGCAGCTTGTTTCCAGGCTTATCCTCCTACGAGCAGTACTTC. Amino acids: CASSLFPGLSSYEQYF.

Remarks on this clone: A junction end diverges from the germline sequence, so it may reflect a read error. The chain links TRBV7-9 to TRBJ2-7, with 10 positions matching TRBD1. The CDR3 is made up of 15 amino acids. Per germline, CDR1 SEHNR and CDR2 FQNEAQ (reference sequence). CDR3 DNA: TGTTCCAGCAGCCCTTGGGACAGGGGAACGTGGGAGCAGTACTTC. The encoded protein is CSSSPWDRGTWEQYF.

The V and J genes are TRBV21-1 and TRBJ1-5. TRBV21-1 is described as a pseudogene. The CDR3 sequence is 13 residues long. The CDR3 coding sequence is TGTGCCAGCAGCAAATGGGGAGATGGGCCCCAGCATTTT. Amino acid sequence: CASSKWGDGPQHF.

This chain uses TRBV11-3 with TRBJ2-3, with 7 nucleotides matching TRBD1. J gave up 8 bases and V 4 bases, and 12 bases lay outside the gene matches. Looked up from germline, CDR1 is SGHNT and CDR2 is YENEEA. The CDR3 loop spans 15 amino acids. In DNA form, the CDR3 reads TGTGCCAGCAGCTCCGGGACAGCAGCACAGGGTACGCAGTATTTT. This sequence encodes CASSSGTAAQGTQYF. The full variable domain, in which reference TRBV11-3 and TRBJ2-3 provide the parts outside the CDR3, is EAGVVQSPRYKIIEKKQPVAFWCNPISGHNTLYWYLQNLGQGPELLIRYENEEAVDDSQLPKDRFSAERLKGVDSTLKIQPAELGDSAVYLCASSSGTAAQGTQYFGPGTRLTVL.

V is TRBV11-1 and J is TRBJ2-7, with TRBD2 matching over 13 bases. CDR3 length equals 17 residues. J gave up 4 bases and V 5 bases, and 11 bases lay outside the gene matches. The germline CDR1 and CDR2 sequences are SGHAT and FQDESV (reference sequence). The CDR3 sequence: CASSPRLAGGQIYEQYF. Written as DNA, the CDR3 is TGTGCCAGCAGCCCCCGACTAGCGGGGGGCCAAATTTACGAGCAGTACTTC.

This chain uses TRBV28 with TRBJ2-7; D remains ambiguous. The CDR3 spans 15 residues. Per the germline V gene, CDR1 is MDHEN and CDR2 is SYDVKM. Trimming shortened V by 6 bases and J by 2 bases, and 17 bases separated the two germline ends. The CDR3 region has the DNA TGTGCCAGCAGCACGCCGGGTGAAACCCCCTACGAGCAGTACTTC. Protein product: CASSTPGETPYEQYF.

This chain links TRBV29-1 with TRBJ1-2, with D unresolved. This CDR3 comprises 11 residues. Germline CDR1 is SQVTM and CDR2 is ANQGSEA. V was clipped by 3 bases and J by 2 bases, with 4 bases between them. DNA of the CDR3: TGCAGCGTTGAGGAGAACTATGGCTACACCTTC. Translation gives CSVEENYGYTF.

V usage is TRBV6-1 and J usage is TRBJ1-5; a weak D match, TRBD1 (5 bases). The ends were cut back, 4 bases at V and 2 bases at J, with 6 bases in the middle. This CDR3 contains 13 residues. Germline V gene lookup returns CDR1 MNHNS and CDR2 SASEGT. CDR3 DNA sequence: TGTGCCAGCAGTGTAGGGGGCAATCAGCCCCAGCATTTT. This codes for CASSVGGNQPQHF.

V and J are TRBV30 and TRBJ1-5, with 9 bases matching TRBD1. CDR3 length equals 15 residues. Losses at the gene ends were 2 bases for V and 6 bases for J; bases not matched to a gene: 8. CDR1 GTSNPN and CDR2 SVGIG come from the germline V gene (reference sequence). The CDR3 region has the DNA TGTGCCTGGAGTAACATGGGACAGGGAATTCAGCCCCAGCATTTT. Amino acids: CAWSNMGQGIQPQHF.

This clone was picked up one time. The V and J genes are TRBV5-1 and TRBJ1-1; TRBD1 matches at 10 bases. The V gene's germline CDR1 is SGHRS and CDR2 YFSETQ. V trimming: 2 bases; J trimming: 5 bases; junction bases outside the gene matches: 9. CDR3 length: 16 residues. In nucleotides, the CDR3 is TGCGCCAGCAGCTTCGGAGCATGGGACAGGGGAACTGAAGCTTTCTTT. This encodes CASSFGAWDRGTEAFF.

This clone was seen more than once but under ten times. One junction end does not reproduce the germline sequence, and a read error may be involved. The chain joins TRBV7-9 to TRBJ1-5; TRBD1 aligns across 8 bases. Germline CDR1 is SEHNR and CDR2 is FQNEAQ (reference sequence). The CDR3 is 18 amino acids. This CDR3 is CSSSLEGRGRVGNQPQHF. The DNA of the CDR3 is TGTTCCAGCAGCTTAGAGGGCAGGGGGCGGGTAGGGAATCAGCCCCAGCATTTT. The full variable domain, with the rest looked up from reference TRBV7-9 and TRBJ1-5, is DTGVSQNPRHKITKRGQNVTFRCDPISEHNRLYWYRQTLGQGPEFLTYFQNEAQLEKSRLLSDRFSAERPKGSFSTLEIQRTEQGDSAMYLCSSSLEGRGRVGNQPQHFGDGTRLSIL.

The V call is TRBV6-5, the J call TRBJ2-7; 8 positions match TRBD1. With V trimmed by 6 bases and J by 7 bases, 11 bases remained unmatched. Germline assignment: CDR1 MNHEY and CDR2 SVGAGI. This CDR3 region has 14 residues. CDR3: CASSLRDRIFEQYF. The DNA for the CDR3 is TGTGCCAGCAGCCTCCGGGACAGGATATTTGAGCAGTACTTC.

This chain connects TRBV30 to TRBJ1-3, with a tentative D call TRBD1 (6 bases). V was clipped by 4 bases and J by 2 bases, with 12 bases between them. The CDR3 loop spans 14 amino acids. CDR1 is GTSNPN, CDR2 SVGIG, per germline (reference sequence). CDR3 amino acids: CAWTQGPPGNTIYF. The CDR3 DNA reads TGTGCCTGGACACAGGGCCCCCCTGGAAACACCATATATTTT. Drawing the rest from reference TRBV30 and TRBJ1-3, the complete variable domain is SQTIHQWPATLVQPVGSPLSLECTVEGTSNPNLYWYRQAAGRGLQLLFYSVGIGQISSEVPQNLSASRPQDRQFILSSKKLLLSDSGFYLCAWTQGPPGNTIYFGEGSWLTVV.